The 20 T cell receptor beta chains below were found in one sample sequenced in a study of cytomegalovirus exposure and HLA in healthy donors. 60 Vbeta and 13 Jbeta primers were used in PCR. Profiled with immunoSEQ multiplex PCR; TCRdb holds only in-frame clones, not every one. This sample has about 160,000 clones, with roughly 78% found just once. Sequencing used PBMCs. The receptors here all came from a woman aged 35 to 49 in good health and CMV-seronegative.

The rearrangement uses TRBV7-2 and TRBJ2-2, with a weak D call TRBD1 (7 bases). This CDR3 contains 14 residues. With 5 bases removed from V and 3 bases from J, the gap between germline ends came to 10 bases. Looked up from germline, CDR1 is SGHTA and CDR2 is FQGNSA. CDR3 region: CASSQGGYTGELFF. Written as DNA, the CDR3 is TGTGCCAGCAGCCAGGGGGGTTACACCGGGGAGCTGTTTTTT.

The chain couples TRBV11-2 to TRBJ1-2; 7 bases are a match to TRBD1. This CDR3 has 14 residues. Germline lookup yields CDR1 SGHAT and CDR2 FQNNGV. Trimming cost V 5 bases and J 6 bases; bases outside gene matches: 9. The CDR3 loop reads CASSLATGVHGYTF. In nucleotides, the CDR3 is TGTGCCAGCAGCCTAGCCACAGGGGTACATGGCTACACCTTC.

This chain joins TRBV5-1 and TRBJ1-1, with a weak D call TRBD1 (6 bases). The ends were cut back, 4 bases at V and 0 bases at J, with 13 bases in the middle. The CDR3 has 15 residues. Germline CDR1 is SGHRS and CDR2 is YFSETQ. This CDR3 reads CASSVYRAVNTEAFF. The CDR3 bases are TGCGCCAGCAGCGTTTACAGGGCTGTGAACACTGAAGCTTTCTTT.

The V gene is TRBV27, the J gene TRBJ2-3, with D tentatively TRBD2 (7 bases). With 4 bases removed from V and 1 base from J, the gap between germline ends came to 12 bases. Germline loops: CDR1 MNHEY, CDR2 SMNVEV (reference sequence). CDR3 length equals 15 residues. The CDR3 sequence is CASSWGGGGTDTQYF. CDR3 nucleotide sequence: TGTGCCAGCAGTTGGGGAGGGGGAGGCACAGATACGCAGTATTTT.

The chain uses TRBV5-6 and TRBJ1-2; 7 bases align to TRBD1. The CDR3 length is 14 residues. CDR1 is SGHDT and CDR2 is YYEEEE in the germline V gene. V gave up 0 bases and J gave up 5 bases; unmatched junction bases: 4. DNA for the CDR3: TGTGCCAGCAGCTTGGTTTCGACAGGGTATGGCTACACCTTC. Translating it yields CASSLVSTGYGYTF.

The J gene is TRBJ1-1, the V gene TRBV7-9; 9 positions match TRBD1. J was trimmed by 3 bases and V by 5 bases; bases with no gene match: 19. The V gene's germline CDR1 is SEHNR and CDR2 FQNEAQ (reference sequence). CDR3 size: 19 residues. The CDR3 here is CASSPRRIGTGRKYTEAFF. The CDR3 DNA sequence: TGTGCCAGCAGCCCTAGGAGGATTGGGACAGGGAGAAAATACACTGAAGCTTTCTTT.

J is TRBJ2-5 and V is TRBV5-1; 10 bases line up with TRBD1. Germline loops: CDR1 SGHRS, CDR2 YFSETQ. V lost 4 bases and J lost 5; bases outside the gene matches: 5. The CDR3 totals 14 residues. Here the CDR3 reads CASSPGTGAETQYF. CDR3 DNA: TGCGCCAGCAGCCCCGGGACAGGGGCGGAGACCCAGTACTTC.

The chain has TRBV18 and TRBJ2-5; no clear D gene. Germline V lookup: CDR1 KGHSH, CDR2 LQKENI. The CDR3 is made up of 15 amino acids. Trimming removed 1 base at V and 7 bases at J, with 16 bases between. CDR3 in DNA: TGTGCCAGCTCACCACAAAGTCATTTCGCGAGGACCCAGTACTTC. Encoded protein: CASSPQSHFARTQYF. Using reference TRBV18 and TRBJ2-5 for the parts outside the CDR3, the full variable domain is NAGVMQNPRHLVRRRGQEARLRCSPMKGHSHVYWYRQLPEEGLKFMVYLQKENIIDESGMPKERFSAEFPKEGPSILRIQQVVRGDSAAYFCASSPQSHFARTQYFGPGTRLLVL.

The chain carries TRBV5-1 and TRBJ1-2, with D perhaps matching TRBD1 (5 bases). CDR3 length: 16 residues. V dropped 1 base and J dropped 0 bases, with 13 bases sitting between them. Per germline, CDR1 SGHRS and CDR2 YFSETQ. Here the CDR3 reads CASSLRGGPSNYGYTF. The CDR3 coding sequence is TGCGCCAGCAGCTTGAGGGGAGGACCCTCTAACTATGGCTACACCTTC.

The chain is built from TRBV5-1 and TRBJ2-5; 9 bases align to TRBD1. This CDR3 has 14 residues. The junction had 6 bases not matched to a gene; V was cut back by 4 bases and J by 5 bases. The germline gives CDR1 SGHRS, CDR2 YFSETQ. CDR3 in DNA: TGCGCCAGCAGCGACGACAGGGGGGATGAGACCCAGTACTTC. Translated: CASSDDRGDETQYF.

The genes are TRBV28 and TRBJ2-3; perhaps TRBD2 as D (5 bases). The CDR3 runs 12 residues. V dropped 3 bases and J dropped 4 bases, with 5 bases sitting between them. Germline values: CDR1 MDHEN, CDR2 SYDVKM. CDR3 residues: CASSLEADTQYF. The CDR3 region has the DNA TGTGCCAGCAGTTTGGAGGCAGATACGCAGTATTTT.

The genes are TRBV5-1 and TRBJ2-7, with no clear D. Germline V lookup: CDR1 SGHRS, CDR2 YFSETQ. The CDR3 runs to 15 residues. V lost 0 bases to trimming and J lost 4 bases, with 14 bases between them. For the CDR3, the DNA is TGCGCCAGCAGCTTGGAGAGTGCAGGCCGTTACGAGCAGTACTTC. It yields the protein CASSLESAGRYEQYF.

The rearrangement uses TRBV19 and TRBJ2-7; 8 bases line up with TRBD1. This CDR3 has 13 amino acids. Trimming cost V 8 bases and J 3 bases; bases outside gene matches: 6. Germline-derived CDR1 and CDR2 are LNHDA and SQIVND (reference sequence). The CDR3 nucleotides read TGTGCCAGTGGCAGGACAGGGCGCTACGAGCAGTACTTC. Protein sequence: CASGRTGRYEQYF.

V and J are TRBV27 and TRBJ2-1; 8 positions agree with TRBD2. Losses at the gene ends were 5 bases for V and 0 bases for J; bases not matched to a gene: 18. Per the germline V gene, CDR1 is MNHEY and CDR2 is SMNVEV (reference sequence). This CDR3 spans 20 amino acids. The CDR3 region has the DNA TGTGCCAGCAGTCCCTATCCTGGGACTAGAACCTCTTCCTCCTACAATGAGCAGTTCTTC. This sequence encodes CASSPYPGTRTSSSYNEQFF.

The V and J genes are TRBV27 and TRBJ2-1; 9 bases agree with TRBD1. The germline V gene has CDR1 MNHEY and CDR2 SMNVEV (reference sequence). The CDR3 is 15 residues long. With V trimmed by 8 bases and J by 7 bases, 12 bases remained unmatched. The CDR3 DNA reads as TGTGCCAGCGGCGCTAGAGGACAGGGGAAAAATGAGCAGTTCTTC. It yields the protein CASGARGQGKNEQFF.

The chain combines TRBV7-7 with TRBJ2-2; 10 nucleotides match TRBD1. J was trimmed by 0 bases and V by 7 bases; bases with no gene match: 8. CDR1 is SSHAT, CDR2 FNYEAQ, per germline (reference sequence). The CDR3 covers 17 residues. The CDR3 DNA sequence: TGTGCCAGCACCCCGGGACAGGGGACCGCGAACACCGGGGAGCTGTTTTTT. It specifies CASTPGQGTANTGELFF.

The V and J genes are TRBV5-1 and TRBJ1-6; D not certain. The V end lost 5 bases, the J end lost 6 bases, and 6 bases lay between the germline ends. This CDR3 has 12 amino acids. Germline CDR1 and CDR2: SGHRS and YFSETQ. The DNA of the CDR3 is TGCGCCAGCAGGCAGGTTAATTCACCCCTCCACTTT. Translated, it gives CASRQVNSPLHF.

This clone was detected once. The gene calls are TRBV5-1 and TRBJ2-7; D is unresolved. This CDR3 comprises 14 residues. V gave up 6 bases and J gave up 0 bases, with 13 bases separating them. Germline V lookup: CDR1 SGHRS, CDR2 YFSETQ. The CDR3 nucleotides read TGCGCCAGCATGCCTTTCGGCGGCTCCTACGAGCAGTACTTC. This translates into CASMPFGGSYEQYF.

The V call is TRBV25-1, the J call TRBJ1-4; 12 bases map to TRBD1. CDR1 and CDR2 (germline): MGHDK, SYGVNS. CDR3 length: 15 amino acids. V shed 6 bases, J shed 5 bases, and the junction held 4 bases outside the gene matches. As DNA, the CDR3 is TGTGCCAGCAGAGGGACAGGGGGCCGAAATGAAAAACTGTTTTTT. This sequence encodes CASRGTGGRNEKLFF.

This chain links TRBV6-1 with TRBJ1-2, with 9 bases lining up with TRBD1. The V and J ends lost 4 bases and 7 bases, in that order; junction bases with no gene match: 10. Germline CDR1 reads MNHNS; CDR2 reads SASEGT. The CDR3 spans 15 residues. The CDR3 region has the DNA TGTGCCAGCAGTGGACTCACAGGGGGCGCTGTTGGCTACACCTTC. It specifies CASSGLTGGAVGYTF.